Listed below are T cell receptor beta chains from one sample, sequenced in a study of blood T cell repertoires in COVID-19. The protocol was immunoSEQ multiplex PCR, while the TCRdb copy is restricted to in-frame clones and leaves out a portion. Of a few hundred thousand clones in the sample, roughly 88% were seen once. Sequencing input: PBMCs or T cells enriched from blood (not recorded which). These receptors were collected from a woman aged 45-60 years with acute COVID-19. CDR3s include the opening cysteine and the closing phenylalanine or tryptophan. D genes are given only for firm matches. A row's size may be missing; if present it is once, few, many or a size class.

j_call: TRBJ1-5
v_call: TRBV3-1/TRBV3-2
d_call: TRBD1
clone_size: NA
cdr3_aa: CASSLGTGELNQPQHF
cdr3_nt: TGTGCCAGCAGCCTCGGGACAGGGGAACTAAATCAGCCCCAGCATTTT

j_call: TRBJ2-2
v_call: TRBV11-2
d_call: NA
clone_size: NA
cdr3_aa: CASSSTSGELFF
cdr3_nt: TGTGCCAGCAGCTCTACTTCCGGGGAGCTGTTTTTT

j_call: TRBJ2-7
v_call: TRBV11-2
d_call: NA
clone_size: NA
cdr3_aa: CASSLSPRAQIYEQYF
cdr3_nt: TGTGCCAGCAGCTTATCCCCCCGTGCTCAGATCTACGAGCAGTACTTC

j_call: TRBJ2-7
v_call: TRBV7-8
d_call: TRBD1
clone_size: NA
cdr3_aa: CASSLTGTGTTYEQYF
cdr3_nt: TGTGCCAGCAGCTTGACCGGGACAGGGACGACTTACGAGCAGTACTTC

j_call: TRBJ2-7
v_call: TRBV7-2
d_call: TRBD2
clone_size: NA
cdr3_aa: CASSLTTSGRGEQYF
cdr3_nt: TGTGCCAGCAGCTTAACCACTAGCGGGAGGGGCGAGCAGTACTTC

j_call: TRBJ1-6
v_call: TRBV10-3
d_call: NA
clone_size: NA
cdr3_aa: CAISGQEPINSPLHF
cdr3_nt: TGTGCCATCAGTGGGCAGGAACCTATTAATTCACCCCTCCACTTT

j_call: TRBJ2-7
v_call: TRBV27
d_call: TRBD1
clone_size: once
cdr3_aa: CASFLSGTDSATYEQYF
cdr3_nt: TGTGCCAGCTTCCTATCCGGGACAGACTCTGCTACCTACGAGCAGTACTTC

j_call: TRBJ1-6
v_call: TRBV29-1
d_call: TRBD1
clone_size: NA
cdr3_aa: CSVRGQENSPLHF
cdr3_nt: TGCAGCGTTAGGGGACAGGAAAATTCACCCCTCCACTTT

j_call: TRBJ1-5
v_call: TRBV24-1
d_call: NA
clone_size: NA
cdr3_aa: CATSSGYNQPQHF
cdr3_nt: TGTGCCACCAGTTCGGGGTACAATCAGCCCCAGCATTTT

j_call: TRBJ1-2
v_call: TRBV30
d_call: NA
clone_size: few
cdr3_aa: CAWRGRGQSGYTF
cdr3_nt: TGTGCCTGGAGGGGAAGGGGTCAGTCTGGCTACACCTTC

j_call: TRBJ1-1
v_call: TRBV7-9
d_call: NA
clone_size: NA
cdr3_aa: CASSSLGVGAFF
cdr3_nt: TGTGCCAGCAGCTCCTTAGGGGTAGGAGCTTTCTTT

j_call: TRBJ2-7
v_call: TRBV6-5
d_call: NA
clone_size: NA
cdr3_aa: CASSQTASYEQYF
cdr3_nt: TGTGCCAGCAGCCAGACAGCCTCCTACGAGCAGTACTTC

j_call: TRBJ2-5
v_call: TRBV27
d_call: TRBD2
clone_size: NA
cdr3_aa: CASSPTGGPTETQYF
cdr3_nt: TGTGCCAGCAGTCCGACGGGAGGGCCAACAGAGACCCAGTACTTC

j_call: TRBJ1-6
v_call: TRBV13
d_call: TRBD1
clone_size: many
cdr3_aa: CASSRDRVPSSPLHF
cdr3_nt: TGTGCCAGCAGCCGGGACAGGGTGCCGAGTTCACCCCTCCACTTT

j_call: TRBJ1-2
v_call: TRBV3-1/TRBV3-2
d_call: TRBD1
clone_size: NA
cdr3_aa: CASSRTRGQGHGYTF
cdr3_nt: TGTGCCAGCAGCCGTACCAGGGGACAGGGCCATGGCTACACCTTC

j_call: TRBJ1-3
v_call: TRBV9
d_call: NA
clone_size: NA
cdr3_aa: CASSVGGRGSGNTIYF
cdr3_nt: TGTGCCAGCAGCGTAGGGGGCAGGGGCTCTGGAAACACCATATATTTT

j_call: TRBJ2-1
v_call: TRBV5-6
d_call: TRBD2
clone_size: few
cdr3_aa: CASSLLSGRASYNEQFF
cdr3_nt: TGTGCCAGCAGCCTCCTTAGCGGGAGGGCCTCCTACAATGAGCAGTTCTTC

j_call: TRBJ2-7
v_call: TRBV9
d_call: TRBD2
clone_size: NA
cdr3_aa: CASSPRGLAGIYEQYF
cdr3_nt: TGTGCCAGCAGCCCACGAGGCCTAGCGGGAATATACGAGCAGTACTTC

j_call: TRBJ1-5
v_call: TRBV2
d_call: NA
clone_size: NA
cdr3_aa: CASRGRQPQHF
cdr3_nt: TGTGCCAGCAGGGGGCGGCAGCCCCAGCATTTT

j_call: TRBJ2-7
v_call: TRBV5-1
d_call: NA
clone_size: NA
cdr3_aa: CASSLRVRSATATYEQYF
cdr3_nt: TGCGCCAGCAGCTTGCGAGTACGTTCCGCGACAGCCACCTACGAGCAGTACTTC

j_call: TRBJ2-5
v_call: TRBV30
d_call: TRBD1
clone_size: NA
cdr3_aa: CAWRGDQGVWETQYF
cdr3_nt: TGTGCCTGGAGAGGGGACCAGGGGGTTTGGGAGACCCAGTACTTC

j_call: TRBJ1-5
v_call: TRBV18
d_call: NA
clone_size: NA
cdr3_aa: CASSPPGVSNQPQHF
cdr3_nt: TGTGCCAGCTCACCACCGGGCGTTAGCAATCAGCCCCAGCATTTT

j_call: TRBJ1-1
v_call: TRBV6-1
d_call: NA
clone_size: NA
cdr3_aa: CASSEAGHEAFF
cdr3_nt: TGTGCCAGCAGTGAAGCGGGCCATGAAGCTTTCTTT

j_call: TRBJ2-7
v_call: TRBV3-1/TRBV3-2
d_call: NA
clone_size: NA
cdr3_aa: CASYLMLYEQYF
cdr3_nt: TGTGCCAGCTACTTAATGTTATACGAGCAGTACTTC

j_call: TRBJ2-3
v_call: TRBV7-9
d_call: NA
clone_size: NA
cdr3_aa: CASSFSRELSTDTQYF
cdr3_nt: TGTGCCAGCAGCTTTTCACGGGAGCTGAGCACAGATACGCAGTATTTT

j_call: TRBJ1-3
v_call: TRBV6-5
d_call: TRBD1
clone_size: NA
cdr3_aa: CASSFGQGVVNTIYF
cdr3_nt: TGTGCCAGCAGCTTTGGACAGGGGGTGGTAAACACCATATATTTT

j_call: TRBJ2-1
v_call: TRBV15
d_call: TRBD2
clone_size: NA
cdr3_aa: CATSNRTSGVDEQFF
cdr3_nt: TGTGCCACCAGCAACAGGACTAGCGGCGTCGATGAGCAGTTCTTC

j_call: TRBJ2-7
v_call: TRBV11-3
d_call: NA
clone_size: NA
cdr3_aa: CASSLHSGLNYEQYF
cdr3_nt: TGTGCCAGCAGCTTACACTCGGGACTTAACTACGAGCAGTACTTC

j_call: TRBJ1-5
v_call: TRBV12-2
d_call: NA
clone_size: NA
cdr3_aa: CASRRQGQPQHF
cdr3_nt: TGTGCAAGTCGCCGCCAGGGGCAGCCCCAGCATTTT

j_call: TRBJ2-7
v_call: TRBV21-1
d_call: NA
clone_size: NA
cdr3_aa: CASSIRTGDSYEQYF
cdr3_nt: TGTGCCAGCAGCATCCGGACAGGGGATTCCTACGAGCAGTACTTC

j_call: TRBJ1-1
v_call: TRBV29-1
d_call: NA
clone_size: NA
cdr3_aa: CSVTGTNTEAFF
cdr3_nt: TGCAGCGTGACCGGGACAAACACTGAAGCTTTCTTT

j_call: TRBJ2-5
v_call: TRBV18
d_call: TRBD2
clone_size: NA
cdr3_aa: CASKPLPSGETQYF
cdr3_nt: TGTGCCAGCAAACCCCTACCTAGCGGAGAGACCCAGTACTTC